Listed below are T cell receptor beta chains from one sample, sequenced in a study of CD8 T cells in Susac syndrome. A single record per CDR3 protein comes from TCRdb applying MiXCR to the immunoSEQ multiplex PCR reads. This sample has about 180,000 distinct CDR3 sequences; roughly 94% occur once, and the top ten carry 0.1% to 0.13%. The specimen sequenced was CD4+ T cells from PBMCs. These receptors originate from a human donor with Susac syndrome. The CDR3 runs from the conserved cysteine through the conserved F or W. Fields, in order: V gene, J gene, D gene, clone size, CDR3 DNA, CDR3 protein. The D gene is left open where the match is weak. Size is stated for part of the rows, as once, few or many counts, or as a class when the clone is expanded.

V gene: TRBV2; J gene: TRBJ2-5; D gene: NA; clone size: NA; CDR3 DNA: TGTGCCAGCAGTGACGGGCGCTGGGGGACCCAGTACTTC; CDR3 protein: CASSDGRWGTQYF
V gene: TRBV7-7; J gene: TRBJ2-2; D gene: NA; clone size: NA; CDR3 DNA: TGTGCCAGCAGCGCCAGGGGCACCACCGGGGAGCTGTTTTTT; CDR3 protein: CASSARGTTGELFF
V gene: TRBV7-2; J gene: TRBJ1-6; D gene: NA; clone size: NA; CDR3 DNA: TGTGCCAGCAGCTCCCTACCTGGGACTTCACCCCTCCACTTT; CDR3 protein: CASSSLPGTSPLHF
V gene: TRBV20-1; J gene: TRBJ1-1; D gene: TRBD1; clone size: NA; CDR3 DNA: TGCAGTGCTAAATCCCACAGGGGGGACACTGAAGCTTTCTTT; CDR3 protein: CSAKSHRGDTEAFF
V gene: TRBV5-6; J gene: TRBJ2-2; D gene: NA; clone size: once; CDR3 DNA: TGTGCCAGCAGCTGGAACAGCTACACCGGGGAGCTGTTTTTT; CDR3 protein: CASSWNSYTGELFF
V gene: TRBV4-1; J gene: TRBJ2-1; D gene: NA; clone size: NA; CDR3 DNA: TGCGCCAGCAGCCAAGCAGGGCTAGGGGGGAATGAGCAGTTCTTC; CDR3 protein: CASSQAGLGGNEQFF
V gene: TRBV3-1; J gene: TRBJ2-5; D gene: NA; clone size: NA; CDR3 DNA: TGTGCCAGCAGCCGGTCACCATTAGGGACCCAGTACTTC; CDR3 protein: CASSRSPLGTQYF
V gene: TRBV23-1; J gene: TRBJ1-2; D gene: NA; clone size: NA; CDR3 DNA: TGCGCCAGCAGTCAAGGACAGCGGAACTATGGCTACACCTTC; CDR3 protein: CASSQGQRNYGYTF
V gene: TRBV6-1; J gene: TRBJ2-6; D gene: NA; clone size: NA; CDR3 DNA: TGTGCCAGCAGTCGTCCCCAGGGATCGGGGACAGGGGCCAACGTCCTGACTTTC; CDR3 protein: CASSRPQGSGTGANVLTF
V gene: TRBV10-3; J gene: TRBJ2-2; D gene: NA; clone size: NA; CDR3 DNA: TGTGCCACCAGGGACTCTCGGAACACCGGGGAGCTGTTTTTT; CDR3 protein: CATRDSRNTGELFF
V gene: TRBV2; J gene: TRBJ2-7; D gene: NA; clone size: NA; CDR3 DNA: TGTGCCAGCAGGTCCCTCCCCTACGAGCAGTACTTC; CDR3 protein: CASRSLPYEQYF
V gene: TRBV6-6; J gene: TRBJ2-2; D gene: TRBD1; clone size: NA; CDR3 DNA: TGTGCCAGCAGATGGACAGGGAGCACCGGGGAGCTGTTTTTT; CDR3 protein: CASRWTGSTGELFF
V gene: TRBV13; J gene: TRBJ2-7; D gene: TRBD1; clone size: NA; CDR3 DNA: TGTGCCAGCAGCATACCATCAGGGGGAAATAGGGTCTACGAGCAGTACTTC; CDR3 protein: CASSIPSGGNRVYEQYF
V gene: TRBV6-6; J gene: TRBJ1-6; D gene: TRBD1; clone size: few; CDR3 DNA: TGTGCCAGCAGTCTGCCGGGACAGGGCGATTCACCCCTCCACTTT; CDR3 protein: CASSLPGQGDSPLHF
V gene: TRBV29-1; J gene: TRBJ1-2; D gene: NA; clone size: NA; CDR3 DNA: TGCAGCGTGGTTACAGGGATAAGCGGCTACACCTTC; CDR3 protein: CSVVTGISGYTF
V gene: TRBV10-3; J gene: TRBJ1-3; D gene: NA; clone size: NA; CDR3 DNA: TGTGCCACCTCTGGGAGCTCTGGAAACACCATATATTTT; CDR3 protein: CATSGSSGNTIYF
V gene: TRBV9; J gene: TRBJ2-3; D gene: NA; clone size: NA; CDR3 DNA: TGTGCCAGCAGCGTAGTCCCCATCATGATAAGTGATACGCAGTATTTT; CDR3 protein: CASSVVPIMISDTQYF
V gene: TRBV29-1; J gene: TRBJ2-7; D gene: TRBD2; clone size: NA; CDR3 DNA: TGCAGCGTCCCGACTAGCGGGGGCTACGAGCAGTACTTC; CDR3 protein: CSVPTSGGYEQYF
V gene: TRBV5-1; J gene: TRBJ2-7; D gene: NA; clone size: NA; CDR3 DNA: TGCGCCAGCAGCTTGGGACAGGAGATCTACGAGCAGTACTTC; CDR3 protein: CASSLGQEIYEQYF
V gene: TRBV20-1; J gene: TRBJ2-5; D gene: TRBD2; clone size: NA; CDR3 DNA: TGCAGTGCTACCCAAGGCGGGGGGATCACCCAAGAGACCCAGTACTTC; CDR3 protein: CSATQGGGITQETQYF
V gene: TRBV7-2; J gene: TRBJ2-5; D gene: TRBD2; clone size: NA; CDR3 DNA: TGTGCCAGCAGCTTAGGAAGGACTAGCCGGGAAGGGACCCAGTACTTC; CDR3 protein: CASSLGRTSREGTQYF
V gene: TRBV4-2; J gene: TRBJ2-7; D gene: NA; clone size: NA; CDR3 DNA: TGTGCCAGCAGCCAAGGGGTGTCTCGGTACGAGCAGTACTTC; CDR3 protein: CASSQGVSRYEQYF
V gene: TRBV3-1; J gene: TRBJ1-2; D gene: NA; clone size: NA; CDR3 DNA: TGTGCCAGCAGCCAAGATCAATTTGGCCACACCTTC; CDR3 protein: CASSQDQFGHTF
V gene: TRBV9; J gene: TRBJ2-3; D gene: NA; clone size: NA; CDR3 DNA: TGTGCCAGCAGCGTAGCCAGTCCCAAGGTGGATACGCAGTATTTT; CDR3 protein: CASSVASPKVDTQYF
V gene: TRBV5-1; J gene: TRBJ2-3; D gene: TRBD1; clone size: NA; CDR3 DNA: TGCGCCAGCAGCTTGGGAACAGGGACAGGGGGGCGCACAGATACGCAGTATTTT; CDR3 protein: CASSLGTGTGGRTDTQYF
V gene: TRBV7-9; J gene: TRBJ2-1; D gene: TRBD2; clone size: NA; CDR3 DNA: TGTGCCAGCAGCTTAGCGCTAATGGCTAGCGGTACTTACAATGAGCAGTTCTTC; CDR3 protein: CASSLALMASGTYNEQFF
V gene: TRBV9; J gene: TRBJ1-4; D gene: NA; clone size: NA; CDR3 DNA: TGTGCCAGCAGCCCCAGCGGCCAGAATGAAAAACTGTTTTTT; CDR3 protein: CASSPSGQNEKLFF
V gene: TRBV20-1; J gene: TRBJ2-4; D gene: NA; clone size: NA; CDR3 DNA: TGCAGTGCTAGAGATCCGGGGGAAGTCAAAAACATTCAGTACTTC; CDR3 protein: CSARDPGEVKNIQYF
V gene: TRBV9; J gene: TRBJ1-2; D gene: NA; clone size: NA; CDR3 DNA: TGTGCCAGCAGCGTAGGAGAGGTCTTCTATGGCTACACCTTC; CDR3 protein: CASSVGEVFYGYTF